These T cell receptor beta chains were read from a single sample in a study of human T cells and chemical hapten exposure. TCRdb analysed the RACE reads with MiXCR anew, one entry per CDR3 protein. The sample lists approximately 84,000 distinct CDR3 sequences; approximately 8% were seen once. Sequenced material: whole blood. These receptors came from a male donor in good health. Some clones in this sample may be carry-over from other donors' samples. Each CDR3 is given with its conserved first and last residue. The D gene is left open where the match is weak. A clone size is listed for some rows: how often the clone was seen (once, few, many), or a class if it is expanded.

V gene	J gene	clone size	D gene	CDR3 length	CDR3 DNA	CDR3 protein
TRBV12-3/TRBV12-4	TRBJ1-3	few	NA	14	TGTGCCAGCAGTTTCCGGGGTTCCATCGCCACCATATATTTT	CASSFRGSIATIYF
TRBV20-1	TRBJ2-1	NA	TRBD2	14	TGCAGTGCTCTCCCCGGGACTAGCGGGAGTGGGCAGTTCTTC	CSALPGTSGSGQFF
TRBV19	TRBJ2-7	NA	TRBD1	15	TGTGCCAGTAGTACCGGCCGCAGGGGGAGCTACGAGCAGTACTTC	CASSTGRRGSYEQYF
TRBV9	TRBJ2-3	few	TRBD2	16	TGTGCCAGCAGCGTCGGACTAGCGGGAGTCACAGATACGCAGTATTTT	CASSVGLAGVTDTQYF
TRBV6-1	TRBJ2-5	NA	TRBD1	16	TGTGCCAGCAGTGAAGCCTCCGGGACAGGGAGGGAGACCCAGTACTTC	CASSEASGTGRETQYF
TRBV12-3/TRBV12-4	TRBJ1-1	NA	TRBD1	12	TGTGCCAGCAGTCAGACAGGGATCGAAGCTTTCTTT	CASSQTGIEAFF
TRBV6-5	TRBJ2-3	few	NA	14	TGTGCCAGCAGCCCCCGGCGAAGCGCAGATACGCAGTATTTT	CASSPRRSADTQYF
TRBV12-3/TRBV12-4	TRBJ1-5	few	TRBD1	17	TGTGCCAGCAGTTTCGGCAGGGGGGGGTATAGCAATCAGCCCCAGCATTTT	CASSFGRGGYSNQPQHF
TRBV7-8	TRBJ1-1	NA	NA	19	TGTGCCAGCAGCTTAGAGGTGCAGACATTTGAAGGGGCGAACACTGAAGCTTTCTTT	CASSLEVQTFEGANTEAFF
TRBV11-2	TRBJ1-4	few	NA	14	TGTGCCAGCAGCTTCGACACCTCTAATGAAAAACTGTTTTTT	CASSFDTSNEKLFF
TRBV4-1	TRBJ2-1	few	NA	13	TGCGCCACCAACCAAGGGGACCGAAATGAGCAGTTCTTC	CATNQGDRNEQFF
TRBV27	TRBJ1-4	NA	NA	13	TGTGCCAGCAAGGGGCACTTTAATGAAAAACTGTTTTTT	CASKGHFNEKLFF
TRBV12-3/TRBV12-4	TRBJ2-3	NA	TRBD1	15	TGTGCCAGCAGTCGCCGGGGACAGCACACAGATACGCAGTATTTT	CASSRRGQHTDTQYF
TRBV19	TRBJ2-1	NA	TRBD2	16	TGTGCCAGTAGTATGCCCGGACTAGCCCTTAGAGATGAGCAGTTCTTC	CASSMPGLALRDEQFF
TRBV7-9	TRBJ1-6	few	NA	15	TGTGCCAGCAGCTTAACGGGGGATGGTAATTCACCCCTCCACTTT	CASSLTGDGNSPLHF